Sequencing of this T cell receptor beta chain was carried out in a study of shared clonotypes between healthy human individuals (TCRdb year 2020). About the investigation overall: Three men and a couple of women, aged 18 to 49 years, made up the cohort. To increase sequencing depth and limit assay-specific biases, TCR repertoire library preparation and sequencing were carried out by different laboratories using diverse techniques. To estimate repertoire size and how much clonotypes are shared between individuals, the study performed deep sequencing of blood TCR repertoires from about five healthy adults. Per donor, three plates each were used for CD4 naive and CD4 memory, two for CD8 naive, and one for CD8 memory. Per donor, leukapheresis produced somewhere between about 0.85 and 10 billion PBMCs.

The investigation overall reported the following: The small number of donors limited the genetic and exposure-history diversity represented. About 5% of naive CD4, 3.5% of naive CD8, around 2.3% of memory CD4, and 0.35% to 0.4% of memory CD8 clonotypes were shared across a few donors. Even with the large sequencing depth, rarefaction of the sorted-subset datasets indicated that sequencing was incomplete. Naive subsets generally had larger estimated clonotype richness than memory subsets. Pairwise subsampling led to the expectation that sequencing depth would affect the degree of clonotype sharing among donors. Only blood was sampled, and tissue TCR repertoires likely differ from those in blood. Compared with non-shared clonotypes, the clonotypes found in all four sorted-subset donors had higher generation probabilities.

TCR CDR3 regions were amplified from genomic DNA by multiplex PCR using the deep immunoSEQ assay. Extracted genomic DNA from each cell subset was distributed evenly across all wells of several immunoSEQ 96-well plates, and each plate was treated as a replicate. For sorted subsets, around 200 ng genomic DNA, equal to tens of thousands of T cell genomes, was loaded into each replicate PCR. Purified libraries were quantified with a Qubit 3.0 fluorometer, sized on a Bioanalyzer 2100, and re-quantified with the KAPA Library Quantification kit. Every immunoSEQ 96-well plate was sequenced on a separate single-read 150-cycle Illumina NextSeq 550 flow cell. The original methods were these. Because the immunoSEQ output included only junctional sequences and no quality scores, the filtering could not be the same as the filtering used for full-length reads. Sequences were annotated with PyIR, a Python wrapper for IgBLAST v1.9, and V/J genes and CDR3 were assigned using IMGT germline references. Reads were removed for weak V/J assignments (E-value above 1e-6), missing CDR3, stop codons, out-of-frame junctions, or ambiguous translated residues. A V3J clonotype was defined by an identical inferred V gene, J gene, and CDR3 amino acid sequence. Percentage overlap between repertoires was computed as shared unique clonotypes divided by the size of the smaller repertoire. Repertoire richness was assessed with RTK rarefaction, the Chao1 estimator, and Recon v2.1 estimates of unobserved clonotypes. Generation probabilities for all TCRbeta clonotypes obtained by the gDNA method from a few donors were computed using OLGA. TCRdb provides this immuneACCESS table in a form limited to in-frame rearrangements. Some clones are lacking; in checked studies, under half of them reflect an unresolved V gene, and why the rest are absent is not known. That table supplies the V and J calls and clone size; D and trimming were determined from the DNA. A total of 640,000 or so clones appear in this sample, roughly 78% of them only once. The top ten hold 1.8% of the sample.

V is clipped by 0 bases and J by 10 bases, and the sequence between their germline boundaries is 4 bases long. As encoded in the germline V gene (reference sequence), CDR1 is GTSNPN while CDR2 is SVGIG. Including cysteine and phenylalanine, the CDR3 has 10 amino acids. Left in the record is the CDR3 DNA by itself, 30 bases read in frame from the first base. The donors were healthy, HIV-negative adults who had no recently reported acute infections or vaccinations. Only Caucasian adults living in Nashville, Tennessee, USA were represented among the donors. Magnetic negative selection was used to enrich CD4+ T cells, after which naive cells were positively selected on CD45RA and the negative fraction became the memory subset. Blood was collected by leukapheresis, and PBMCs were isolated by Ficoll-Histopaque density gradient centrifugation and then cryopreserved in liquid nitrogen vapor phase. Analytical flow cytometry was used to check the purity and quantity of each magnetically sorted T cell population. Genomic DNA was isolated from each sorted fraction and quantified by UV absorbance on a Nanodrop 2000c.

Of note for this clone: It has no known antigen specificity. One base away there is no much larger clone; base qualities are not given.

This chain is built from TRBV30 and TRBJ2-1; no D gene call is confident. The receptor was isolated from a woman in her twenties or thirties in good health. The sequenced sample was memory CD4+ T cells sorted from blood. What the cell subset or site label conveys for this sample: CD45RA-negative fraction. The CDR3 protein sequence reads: CAWSVREQFF. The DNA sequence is TGTGCCTGGAGTGTCCGGGAGCAGTTCTTC.